A selection of T cell receptor beta chains follows, all from one sample in a study of radiation and T cells in renal cell carcinoma. Sequencing was performed with immunoSEQ multiplex PCR; in TCRdb, only in-frame clones are kept and a portion is missing. Altogether more than 8,000 clones are present, roughly 50% being singletons, with the ten largest covering about a fifth. The sample in question was tumor tissue, obtained from a patient whose treatment included radiotherapy and nephrectomy. These receptors originate from a man aged 60 to 75 with renal cell carcinoma. Each CDR3 is given with its conserved first and last residue. A D gene is named only where the DNA matches it firmly. A row's size may be missing; if present it is once, few, many or a size class.

j_call	clone_size	v_call	d_call	cdr3_aa	cdr3_nt
TRBJ1-5	.	TRBV28	.	CASKGTQFNQPQHF	TGTGCCAGCAAAGGGACCCAGTTTAATCAGCCCCAGCATTTT
TRBJ2-6	.	TRBV23-1	TRBD1	CASSQSGQGVDSGANVLTF	TGCGCCAGCAGTCAATCAGGACAGGGAGTGGACTCTGGGGCCAACGTCCTGACTTTC
TRBJ1-6	.	TRBV30	.	CAWNGVRKSPLHF	TGTGCCTGGAACGGGGTACGCAAGTCACCCCTCCACTTT
TRBJ2-1	few	TRBV2	.	CASSGELYNEQFF	TGTGCCAGCAGTGGGGAGCTTTACAATGAGCAGTTCTTC
TRBJ1-5	.	TRBV7-8	.	CASSLEGEYQPQHF	TGTGCCAGCAGCTTAGAAGGGGAATATCAGCCCCAGCATTTT
TRBJ1-1	.	TRBV6-6	TRBD1	CASSYLTGELNTEAFF	TGTGCCAGCAGTTACCTGACAGGGGAATTGAACACTGAAGCTTTCTTT
TRBJ2-5	.	TRBV19	.	CASSIAGETQYF	TGTGCCAGTAGTATAGCGGGAGAGACCCAGTACTTC
TRBJ2-7	medium-sized	TRBV28	TRBD1	CASSLSGQGNQQYF	TGTGCCAGCAGTTTATCGGGACAGGGTAACCAACAGTACTTC
TRBJ1-1	.	TRBV19	.	CASSIWAGPTEAFF	TGTGCCAGTAGTATATGGGCCGGTCCCACTGAAGCTTTCTTT
TRBJ1-5	.	TRBV10-2	TRBD1	CASRTQGQGDNQPQHF	TGCGCCAGCAGGACCCAGGGACAGGGGGACAATCAGCCCCAGCATTTT
TRBJ2-7	.	TRBV5-6	.	CASSLGGGRRHEQYF	TGTGCCAGCAGCTTGGGTGGTGGCAGGCGCCACGAGCAGTACTTC
TRBJ1-1	medium-sized	TRBV7-9	.	CASSDRGGATPEAFF	TGTGCCAGCAGCGACCGGGGGGGCGCGACGCCCGAAGCTTTCTTT
TRBJ2-7	.	TRBV28	TRBD2	CASIVGGVGSYEQYF	TGTGCCAGCATCGTGGGAGGGGTTGGCTCCTACGAGCAGTACTTC